The 26 T cell receptor beta chains presented below share a single source sample, sequenced in a study of monozygotic twins with inflammatory bowel disease. For each CDR3 protein, TCRdb gives one entry from its re-call of the 5' RACE reads, without DNA. Here the sample table reports around 40,000 distinct CDR3 sequences. The sequencing input was blood. The source of these receptors is a human donor with ulcerative colitis or Crohn's disease, or a healthy co-twin of an affected twin (not recorded which).

The chain combines TRBV12-3 or TRBV12-4 with TRBJ1-3; the D call from TCRdb, TRBD1, cannot be confirmed without DNA. The CDR3 has 15 residues. The CDR3 sequence is CASSPGFTSGNTIYF.

V is TRBV5-1 and J is TRBJ2-7; TCRdb indicates TRBD1, and absent DNA this call remains unverified. Germline loops: CDR1 SGHRS, CDR2 YFSETQ. The CDR3 runs to 13 residues. This chain's CDR3 is CASSLGSPWEQYF.

The chain has TRBV20-1 and TRBJ2-1; absent DNA, TCRdb's TRBD2 call cannot be checked. The CDR3 spans 14 residues. The V gene's germline CDR1 is DFQATT and CDR2 SNEGSKA (reference sequence). The CDR3 protein is CSADPYGSGNEQFF.

This chain connects TRBV28 to TRBJ1-5; TCRdb returns TRBD1, unconfirmable since there is no DNA. The CDR3 contains 14 residues. The V gene's germline CDR1 is MDHEN and CDR2 SYDVKM. The CDR3 here is CASSTDRGNQPQHF.

This chain uses TRBV20-1 with TRBJ1-2. CDR1 is DFQATT and CDR2 is SNEGSKA in the germline V gene (reference sequence). The CDR3 totals 16 residues. CDR3 amino acids: CRGWVSGEAANYGYTF.

The chain recombines TRBV24-1 with TRBJ2-2. The CDR3 covers 13 residues. The germline V gene has CDR1 KGHDR and CDR2 SFDVKD. This CDR3 is CATSVVNTGELFF.

The V and J genes are TRBV6-1 and TRBJ1-2; TCRdb lists TRBD1, though no DNA is available to test this call. The CDR3 runs to 13 residues. CDR1 MNHNS and CDR2 SASEGT come from the germline V gene. The CDR3 region is CASNDGYRAGYTF.

The gene calls are TRBV28 and TRBJ1-2. The CDR3 length is 13 residues. Germline V CDR1 and CDR2: MDHEN, SYDVKM. The CDR3 protein is CASSFGANYGYTF.

The rearrangement links TRBV6-1 to TRBJ2-1; TCRdb's D call of TRBD2 is untestable without DNA. The length of the CDR3 is 13 residues. CDR1 is MNHNS, CDR2 SASEGT, per germline. The CDR3 reads CASSGEGLAPMFF.

The gene calls are TRBV7-2 and TRBJ2-3; there is no DNA to check the TCRdb D call of TRBD2. CDR1 and CDR2 (germline): SGHTA, FQGNSA. The CDR3 runs to 14 residues. CDR3 in amino acids: CASSATRATDTQYF.

V is TRBV5-1 and J is TRBJ1-4. The germline V gene has CDR1 SGHRS and CDR2 YFSETQ. This CDR3 has 15 residues. The CDR3 here is CASSLMGRTDEKLFF.

The genes are TRBV5-4 and TRBJ2-1; TCRdb calls TRBD2, which cannot be checked without DNA. Germline lookup yields CDR1 SGHNT and CDR2 YYREEE (reference sequence). This CDR3 is 16 amino acids long. Here the CDR3 reads CASSFAGASGAGEQFF.

This rearrangement joins TRBV6-1 to TRBJ2-2; TCRdb names TRBD1, which stays unverified in the absence of DNA. Germline CDR1 reads MNHNS; CDR2 reads SASEGT. The CDR3 extends over 16 amino acids. This chain's CDR3 is CASSRGGTGGAGELFF.

This chain links TRBV5-1 with TRBJ1-2; TCRdb reports TRBD1, a call that lacks DNA to check it against. Germline CDR1 reads SGHRS; CDR2 reads YFSETQ. This CDR3 contains 14 residues. The CDR3 protein is CASSLGQGPYGYTF.

V usage is TRBV7-9 and J usage is TRBJ1-3. Germline assignment: CDR1 SEHNR and CDR2 FQNEAQ (reference sequence). This CDR3 contains 13 residues. This chain's CDR3 is CASSLLSGNTIYF.

The J gene is TRBJ2-1, the V gene TRBV7-9; no DNA is available, so the TRBD1 call from TCRdb remains unchecked. Germline CDR1 reads SEHNR; CDR2 reads FQNEAQ (reference sequence). The length of the CDR3 is 15 residues. CDR3 protein: CASSSPGQKHNEQFF.

J is TRBJ1-1 and V is TRBV29-1; the D gene TCRdb calls, TRBD1, cannot be checked with no DNA. The CDR3 is made up of 12 amino acids. Looked up from germline, CDR1 is SQVTM and CDR2 is ANQGSEA. The CDR3 loop reads CSVDDRGSEAFF.

The chain carries TRBV2 and TRBJ1-4; TCRdb picks TRBD1, but there is no DNA to check that call. Looked up from germline, CDR1 is SNHLY and CDR2 is FYNNEI. The CDR3 has 15 residues. CDR3 loop: CASSEGGQGFEKLFF.

The CDR3: CASLTGLLNTGELFF. The chain employs TRBV10-2 and TRBJ2-2; TCRdb picks TRBD1, but there is no DNA to check that call. This CDR3 contains 15 residues. Looked up from germline, CDR1 is WSHSY and CDR2 is SAAADI.

V gene TRBV5-1 combines with J gene TRBJ1-2. Germline CDR1 reads SGHRS; CDR2 reads YFSETQ. This CDR3 is built from 12 residues. CDR3: CASSLNGYGYTF.

The V and J genes are TRBV10-1 and TRBJ2-3. CDR3 size: 13 residues. Germline CDR1 reads WNHNN; CDR2 reads SYGVQD (reference sequence). The CDR3 sequence is CASSEVRTDTQYF.

This chain links TRBV7-9 with TRBJ2-5. CDR1 and CDR2 from the germline V gene are SEHNR and FQNEAQ (reference sequence). The CDR3 is 14 amino acids. Here the CDR3 reads CASSLGVVGETQYF.

The rearrangement joins TRBV7-9 to TRBJ2-1; TCRdb calls TRBD1, which cannot be checked without DNA. Germline V gene sequence: CDR1 SEHNR, CDR2 FQNEAQ (reference sequence). CDR3 length equals 13 residues. CDR3 region: CASTTGSYNEQFF. Using reference TRBV7-9 and TRBJ2-1 for the parts outside the CDR3, the full variable domain is DTGVSQNPRHKITKRGQNVTFRCDPISEHNRLYWYRQTLGQGPEFLTYFQNEAQLEKSRLLSDRFSAERPKGSFSTLEIQRTEQGDSAMYLCASTTGSYNEQFFGPGTRLTVL.

The chain carries TRBV7-2 and TRBJ1-2; TCRdb's assignment of TRBD1 cannot be checked, as there is no DNA. The germline CDR1 and CDR2 sequences are SGHTA and FQGNSA. CDR3 length: 16 amino acids. The chain's CDR3 is CASSKNPLWGNYGYTF.

The chain is built from TRBV28 and TRBJ2-7; no DNA is available, so the TRBD1 call from TCRdb remains unchecked. This CDR3 contains 12 residues. The V gene's germline CDR1 is MDHEN and CDR2 SYDVKM. The CDR3 protein is CASWDRVHEQYF.

Here the CDR3 reads CASSLELLRNNQPQHF. V and J are TRBV7-2 and TRBJ1-5. The CDR3 sequence is 16 residues long. Germline-derived CDR1 and CDR2 are SGHTA and FQGNSA.